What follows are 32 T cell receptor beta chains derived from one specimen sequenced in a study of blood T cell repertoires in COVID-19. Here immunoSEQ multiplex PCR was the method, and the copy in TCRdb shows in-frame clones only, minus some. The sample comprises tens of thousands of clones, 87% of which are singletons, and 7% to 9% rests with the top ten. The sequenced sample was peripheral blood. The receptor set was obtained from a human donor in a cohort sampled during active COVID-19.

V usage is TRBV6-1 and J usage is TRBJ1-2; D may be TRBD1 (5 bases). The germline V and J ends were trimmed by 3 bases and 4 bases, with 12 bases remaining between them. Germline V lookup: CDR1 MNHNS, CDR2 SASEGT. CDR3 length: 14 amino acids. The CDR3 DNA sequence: TGTGCCAGCAGTGATAGGAGGAGGGGCTATGGCTACACCTTC. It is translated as CASSDRRRGYGYTF.

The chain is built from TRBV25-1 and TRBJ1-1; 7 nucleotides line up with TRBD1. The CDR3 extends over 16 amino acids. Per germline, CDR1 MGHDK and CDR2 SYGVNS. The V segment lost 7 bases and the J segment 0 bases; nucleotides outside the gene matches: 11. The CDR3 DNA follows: TGTGCCAGCACCACGAAGCGACAGGGATTGAACACTGAAGCTTTCTTT. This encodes CASTTKRQGLNTEAFF.

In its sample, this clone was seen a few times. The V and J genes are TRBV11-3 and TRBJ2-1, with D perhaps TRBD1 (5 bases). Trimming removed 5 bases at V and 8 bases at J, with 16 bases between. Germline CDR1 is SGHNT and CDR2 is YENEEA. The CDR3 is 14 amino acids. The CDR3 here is CASSLRRVSDEQFF. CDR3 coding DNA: TGTGCCAGCAGCCTCCGCAGGGTTTCGGATGAGCAGTTCTTC.

The CDR3 DNA sequence: TGTGCCAGCAGCCTAACTAGCGGGTACTCCTACGAGCAGTACTTC. Its protein product is CASSLTSGYSYEQYF. J is TRBJ2-7 and V is TRBV5-4, with 9 bases aligning to TRBD2. Germline values: CDR1 SGHNT, CDR2 YYREEE (reference sequence). Trimming at V came to 4 bases and at J to 0 bases, leaving 5 bases not matched to a gene. CDR3 size: 15 residues.

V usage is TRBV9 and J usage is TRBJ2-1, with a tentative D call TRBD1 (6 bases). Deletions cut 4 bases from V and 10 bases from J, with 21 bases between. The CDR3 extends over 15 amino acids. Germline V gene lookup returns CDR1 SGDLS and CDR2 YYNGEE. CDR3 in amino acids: CASSLLGAAWVEQFF. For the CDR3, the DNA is TGTGCCAGCAGCCTTCTGGGGGCCGCGTGGGTCGAGCAGTTCTTC.

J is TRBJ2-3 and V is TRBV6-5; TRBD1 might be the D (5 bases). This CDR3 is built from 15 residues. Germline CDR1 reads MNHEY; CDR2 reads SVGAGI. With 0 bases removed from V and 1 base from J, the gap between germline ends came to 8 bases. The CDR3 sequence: CASSYSGLRTDTQYF. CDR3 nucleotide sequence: TGTGCCAGCAGTTACTCGGGGCTTCGCACAGATACGCAGTATTTT.

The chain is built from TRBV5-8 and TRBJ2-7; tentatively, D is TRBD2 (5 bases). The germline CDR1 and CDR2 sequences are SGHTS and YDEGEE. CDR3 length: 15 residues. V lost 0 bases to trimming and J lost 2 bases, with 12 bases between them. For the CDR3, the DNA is TGTGCCAGCAGCTTGGGGCCGGCGGAGGCCTACGAGCAGTACTTC. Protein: CASSLGPAEAYEQYF.

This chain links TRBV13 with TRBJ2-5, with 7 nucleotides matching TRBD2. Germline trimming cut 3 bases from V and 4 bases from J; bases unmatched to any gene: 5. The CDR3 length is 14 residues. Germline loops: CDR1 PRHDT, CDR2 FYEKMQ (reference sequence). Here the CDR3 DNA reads TGTGCCAGCAGCTTGTGGGGGGGACGAGAGACCCAGTACTTC. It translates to CASSLWGGRETQYF.

CDR3: CAISEPPSGKHSYEQYF. In DNA, the CDR3 is TGTGCCATCAGTGAGCCACCGAGCGGGAAACACTCCTACGAGCAGTACTTC. The chain carries TRBV10-3 and TRBJ2-7; 7 bases fit TRBD2. The V gene end was trimmed by 2 bases and the J gene end by 0 bases; junction bases not matched to a gene: 10. This CDR3 comprises 17 residues. Germline lookup yields CDR1 ENHRY and CDR2 SYGVKD.

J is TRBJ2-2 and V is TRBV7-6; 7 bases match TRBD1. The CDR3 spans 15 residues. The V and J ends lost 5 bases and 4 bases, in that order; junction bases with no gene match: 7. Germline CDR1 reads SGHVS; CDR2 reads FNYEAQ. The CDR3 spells CASSTGSGGTGELFF. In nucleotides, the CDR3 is TGTGCCAGCAGCACAGGCTCAGGGGGCACCGGGGAGCTGTTTTTT. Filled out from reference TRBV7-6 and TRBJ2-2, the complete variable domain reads GAGVSQSPRYKVTKRGQDVALRCDPISGHVSLYWYRQALGQGPEFLTYFNYEAQQDKSGLPNDRFSAERPEGSISTLTIQRTEQRDSAMYRCASSTGSGGTGELFFGEGSRLTVL.

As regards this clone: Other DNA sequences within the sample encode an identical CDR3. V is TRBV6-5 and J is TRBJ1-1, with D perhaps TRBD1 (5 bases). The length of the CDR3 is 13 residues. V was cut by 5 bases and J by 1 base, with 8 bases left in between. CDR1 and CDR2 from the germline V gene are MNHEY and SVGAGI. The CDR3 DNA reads TGTGCCAGCAGTCCTAGGGGGAACACTGAAGCTTTCTTT. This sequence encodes CASSPRGNTEAFF.

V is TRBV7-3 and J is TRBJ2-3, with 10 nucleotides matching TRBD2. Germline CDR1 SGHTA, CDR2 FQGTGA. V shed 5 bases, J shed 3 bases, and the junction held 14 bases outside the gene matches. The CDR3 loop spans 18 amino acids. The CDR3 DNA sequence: TGTGCCAGCAGCATGGGGGCTAGCGGGAGAGCGTTGACAGATACGCAGTATTTT. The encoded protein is CASSMGASGRALTDTQYF. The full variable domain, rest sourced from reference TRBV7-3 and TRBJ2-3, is GAGVSQTPSNKVTEKGKYVELRCDPISGHTALYWYRQSLGQGPEFLIYFQGTGAADDSGLPNDRFFAVRPEGSVSTLKIQRTERGDSAVYLCASSMGASGRALTDTQYFGPGTRLTVL.

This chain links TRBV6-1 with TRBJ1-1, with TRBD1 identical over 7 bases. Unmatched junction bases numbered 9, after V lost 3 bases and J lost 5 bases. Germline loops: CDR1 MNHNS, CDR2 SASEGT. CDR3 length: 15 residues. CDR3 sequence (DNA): TGTGCCAGCAGTGACACCAAAACAGGGGCTACTGAAGCTTTCTTT. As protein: CASSDTKTGATEAFF.

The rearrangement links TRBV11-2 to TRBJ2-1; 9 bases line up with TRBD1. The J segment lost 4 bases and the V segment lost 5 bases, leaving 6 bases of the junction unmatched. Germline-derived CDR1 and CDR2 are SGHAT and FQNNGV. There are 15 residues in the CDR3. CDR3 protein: CASSHRDRVYNEQFF. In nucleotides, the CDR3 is TGTGCCAGCAGCCACCGGGACAGGGTATACAATGAGCAGTTCTTC.

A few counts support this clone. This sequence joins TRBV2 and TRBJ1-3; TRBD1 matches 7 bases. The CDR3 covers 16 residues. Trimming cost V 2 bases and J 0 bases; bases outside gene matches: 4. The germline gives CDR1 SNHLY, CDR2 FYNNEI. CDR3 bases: TGTGCCAGCAGTGAACAGGGGGTGATCTCTGGAAACACCATATATTTT. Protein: CASSEQGVISGNTIYF.

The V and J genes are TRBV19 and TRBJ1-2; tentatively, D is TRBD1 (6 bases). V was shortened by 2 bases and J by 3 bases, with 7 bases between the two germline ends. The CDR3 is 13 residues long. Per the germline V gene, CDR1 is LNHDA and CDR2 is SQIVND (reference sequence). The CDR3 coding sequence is TGTGCCAGTAGTATAAACAGGGACTATGGCTACACCTTC. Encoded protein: CASSINRDYGYTF.

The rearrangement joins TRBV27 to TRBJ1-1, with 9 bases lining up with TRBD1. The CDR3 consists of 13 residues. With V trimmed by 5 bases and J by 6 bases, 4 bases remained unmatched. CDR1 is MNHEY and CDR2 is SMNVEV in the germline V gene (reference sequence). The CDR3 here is CASSPTGGSEAFF. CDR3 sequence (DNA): TGTGCCAGCAGTCCAACAGGGGGCTCTGAAGCTTTCTTT.

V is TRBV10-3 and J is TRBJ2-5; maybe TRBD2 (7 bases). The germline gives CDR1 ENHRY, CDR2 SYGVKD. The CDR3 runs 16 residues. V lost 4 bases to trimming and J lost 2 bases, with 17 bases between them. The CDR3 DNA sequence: TGTGCCATCAGTGGCACCGGGGGCGGGGGACAAGAGACCCAGTACTTC. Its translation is CAISGTGGGGQETQYF.

The CDR3 sequence: CASSFDRPGQVAKNIQYF. DNA for the CDR3: TGTGCCAGCAGCTTCGATAGACCCGGACAGGTAGCCAAAAACATTCAGTACTTC. The V and J genes are TRBV11-2 and TRBJ2-4; TRBD1 agrees at 7 bases. Germline V gene sequence: CDR1 SGHAT, CDR2 FQNNGV. CDR3 size: 18 residues. J gave up 0 bases and V 3 bases, and 11 bases lay outside the gene matches.

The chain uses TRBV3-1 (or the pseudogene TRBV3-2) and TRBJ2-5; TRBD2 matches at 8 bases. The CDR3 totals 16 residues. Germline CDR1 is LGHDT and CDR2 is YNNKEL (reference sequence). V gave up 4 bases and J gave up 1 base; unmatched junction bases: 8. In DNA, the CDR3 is TGTGCCAGCAGCCCCTGGCCTAGCGGGTCCCAAGAGACCCAGTACTTC. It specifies CASSPWPSGSQETQYF.

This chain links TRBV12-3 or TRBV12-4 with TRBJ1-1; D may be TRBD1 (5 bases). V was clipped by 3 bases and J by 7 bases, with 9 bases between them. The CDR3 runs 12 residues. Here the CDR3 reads CASSFSGNEAFF. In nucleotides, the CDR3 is TGTGCCAGCAGTTTTTCAGGGAATGAAGCTTTCTTT.

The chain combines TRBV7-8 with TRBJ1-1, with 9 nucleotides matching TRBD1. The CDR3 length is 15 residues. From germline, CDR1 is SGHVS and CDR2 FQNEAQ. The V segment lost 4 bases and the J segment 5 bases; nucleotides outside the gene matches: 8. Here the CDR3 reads CASSSAPGTGTEAFF. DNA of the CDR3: TGTGCCAGCAGCTCCGCCCCCGGGACAGGGACTGAAGCTTTCTTT.

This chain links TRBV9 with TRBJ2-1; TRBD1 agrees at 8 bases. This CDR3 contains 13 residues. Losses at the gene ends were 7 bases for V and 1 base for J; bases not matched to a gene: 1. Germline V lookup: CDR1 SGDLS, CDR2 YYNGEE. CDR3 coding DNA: TGTGCCAGCCAGGGGGCGTCCTACAATGAGCAGTTCTTC. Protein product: CASQGASYNEQFF.

CDR3 bases: TGTGCCAGTCGACAGACCAGACAGGGGGCGGGCGAGCAGTACTTC. Amino acid sequence: CASRQTRQGAGEQYF. The V gene is TRBV19, the J gene TRBJ2-7; 10 nucleotides line up with TRBD1. Per germline, CDR1 LNHDA and CDR2 SQIVND (reference sequence). V dropped 8 bases and J dropped 6; count of bases not matched to a gene: 13. This CDR3 region has 15 residues.

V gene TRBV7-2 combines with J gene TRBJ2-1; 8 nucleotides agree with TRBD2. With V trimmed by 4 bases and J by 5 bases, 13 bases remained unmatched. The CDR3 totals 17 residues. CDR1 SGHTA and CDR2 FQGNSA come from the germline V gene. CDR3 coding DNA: TGTGCCAGCAGCTCTGCTCGGACTAGCCTGTCACACAATGAGCAGTTCTTC. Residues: CASSSARTSLSHNEQFF.

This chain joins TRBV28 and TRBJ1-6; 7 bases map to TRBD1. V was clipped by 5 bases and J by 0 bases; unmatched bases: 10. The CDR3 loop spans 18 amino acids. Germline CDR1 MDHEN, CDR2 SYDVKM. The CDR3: CASSPGQAEISYNSPLHF. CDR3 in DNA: TGTGCCAGCAGTCCCGGACAGGCCGAGATCTCCTATAATTCACCCCTCCACTTT.

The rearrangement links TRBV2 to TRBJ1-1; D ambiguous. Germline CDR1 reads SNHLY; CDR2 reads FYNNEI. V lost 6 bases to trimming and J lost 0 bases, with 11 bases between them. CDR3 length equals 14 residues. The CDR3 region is CASRRAGLNTEAFF. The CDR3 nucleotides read TGTGCCAGCAGGAGGGCAGGCTTGAACACTGAAGCTTTCTTT.

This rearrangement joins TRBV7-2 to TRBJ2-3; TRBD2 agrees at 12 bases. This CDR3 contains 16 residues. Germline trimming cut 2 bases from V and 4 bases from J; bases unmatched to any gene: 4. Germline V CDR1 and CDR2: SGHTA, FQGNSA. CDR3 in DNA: TGTGCCAGCAGCTTAACCCTAGCGGGAGGGTCAGATACGCAGTATTTT. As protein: CASSLTLAGGSDTQYF.

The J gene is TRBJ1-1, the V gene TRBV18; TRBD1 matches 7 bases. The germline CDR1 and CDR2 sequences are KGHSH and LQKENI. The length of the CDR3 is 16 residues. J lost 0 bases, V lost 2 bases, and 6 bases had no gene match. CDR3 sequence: CASSPNTGALNTEAFF. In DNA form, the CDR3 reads TGTGCCAGCTCACCAAATACAGGGGCCCTGAACACTGAAGCTTTCTTT.

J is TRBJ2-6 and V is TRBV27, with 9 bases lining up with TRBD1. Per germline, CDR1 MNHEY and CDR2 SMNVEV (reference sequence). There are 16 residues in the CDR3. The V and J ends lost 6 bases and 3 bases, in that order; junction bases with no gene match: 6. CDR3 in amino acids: CASRQQGARGANVLTF. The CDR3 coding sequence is TGTGCCAGCAGGCAACAGGGGGCGCGTGGGGCCAACGTCCTGACTTTC.

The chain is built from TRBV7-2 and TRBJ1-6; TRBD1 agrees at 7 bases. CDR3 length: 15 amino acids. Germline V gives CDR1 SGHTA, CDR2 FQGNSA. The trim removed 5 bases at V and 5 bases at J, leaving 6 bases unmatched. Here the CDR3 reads CASSPSGQNNSPLHF. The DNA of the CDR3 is TGTGCCAGCAGCCCTTCGGGACAGAATAATTCACCCCTCCACTTT. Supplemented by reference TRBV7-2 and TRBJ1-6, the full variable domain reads GAGVSQSPSNKVTEKGKDVELRCDPISGHTALYWYRQSLGQGLEFLIYFQGNSAPDKSGLPSDRFSAERTGGSVSTLTIQRTQQEDSAVYLCASSPSGQNNSPLHFGNGTRLTVT.

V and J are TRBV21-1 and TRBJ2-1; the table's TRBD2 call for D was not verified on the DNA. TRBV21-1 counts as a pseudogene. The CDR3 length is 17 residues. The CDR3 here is CASSKDPAGGEYNEQFF. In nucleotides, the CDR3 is TGTGCCAGCAGCAAAGATCCAGCGGGAGGGGAGTACAATGAGCAGTTCTTC.